This T cell receptor (beta chain) was found in a study of T-cell memory formation after mild COVID-19. Study results and caveats: Day 15 to 85 contracting clones showed balanced CD4/CD8; later expanders leaned CD4+. Among CD4+ contracting clones, most were CM and EM, and CD8+ ones EMRA.

A few counts support this clonotype. The antigen remains unidentified. Employing constant-segment primers, 5'RACE generated TCR alpha and TCR beta cDNA libraries bearing sample barcodes and UMIs. TCRdb reprocessed the 5' RACE reads via MiXCR and lists one record per CDR3 protein. The sample lists hundreds of thousands of distinct CDR3 sequences, roughly 17% occurring once. Sequenced: PBMCs or a T cell subset sorted from them (not recorded which). This TCR derives from a man between 18 and 29 years old who had mild COVID-19 (a few samples of this study predate the infection). Cell type and time point are not known.

In DNA, the CDR3 is TGTGCCAGCAGCCAAGATTACCCATACAGGGTGGCCGGGGAGCTGTTTTTT. This gives the protein CASSQDYPYRVAGELFF. The J gene is TRBJ2-2, the V gene TRBV4-2; D might be TRBD1 (6 bases). The CDR3 consists of 17 residues. Trimming left V 0 bases short and J 6 bases short, with 17 bases between. The germline CDR1 and CDR2 sequences are LGHNA and YNFKEQ.